These T cell receptor beta chains were read from a single sample in a study of blood T cell repertoires in COVID-19. Sequencing was performed with immunoSEQ multiplex PCR; in TCRdb, only in-frame clones are kept and a portion is missing. The sample contains fewer than 100,000 clones, approximately 85% of which appear only once. Sequencing used peripheral blood. These receptors originate from a man aged 50-59 years with COVID-19, enrolled during active disease. CDR3s leave out the opening cysteine and the closing phenylalanine or tryptophan.

V	CDR3
TRBV19	ASSISGRGIKNIQY
TRBV4-3	ASSPRLADFAQF
TRBV15	ATQQTRQGRNNEQF
TRBV15	ATSRDLRADTQY
TRBV2	ASVFQGAVFGYT
TRBV28	ASRTGTSVTEQY
TRBV18	ASSPRDSLLGGYEQY
TRBV5-1	ASSSRTGDTEAF
TRBV4-2	ASSQGVELF
TRBV9	ASSPGLSWETQY